This is a list of T cell receptor beta chains from one sample in a study of early T cells in non-severe SARS-CoV-2 infection. TCRdb used MiXCR to reprocess the 5' RACE reads, holding one entry per CDR3 protein. The repertoire includes 65,000 to 80,000 distinct CDR3 sequences, about 13% of them detected once, and approximately 1% sits in the top ten. Sequencing was done on a sample of whole blood. These receptors came from an adult who was a healthcare worker with PCR-confirmed SARS-CoV-2 infection or an uninfected control (not recorded which). Both conserved end residues are part of each CDR3. The D gene is left open where the match is weak.

d_call: NA; v_call: TRBV5-4; j_call: TRBJ1-2; cdr3_aa: CASSPRFGSPYGYTF
d_call: NA; v_call: TRBV7-2; j_call: TRBJ1-3; cdr3_aa: CASSLGFYATGSENTIYF
d_call: TRBD1; v_call: TRBV5-1; j_call: TRBJ2-1; cdr3_aa: CASSLGATGADSSYNEQFF
d_call: TRBD1; v_call: TRBV20-1; j_call: TRBJ1-1; cdr3_aa: CSALGQLNTEAFF
d_call: NA; v_call: TRBV29-1; j_call: TRBJ1-1; cdr3_aa: CSVELLIDTEAFF
d_call: NA; v_call: TRBV7-9; j_call: TRBJ2-7; cdr3_aa: CASSSREFYEQYF
d_call: TRBD2; v_call: TRBV20-1; j_call: TRBJ2-7; cdr3_aa: CSATKTSGFSYEQYF
d_call: TRBD2; v_call: TRBV5-1; j_call: TRBJ2-3; cdr3_aa: CASSLIGTRTDTQYF
d_call: NA; v_call: TRBV7-2; j_call: TRBJ1-6; cdr3_aa: CASSLGRSHSPLHF
d_call: TRBD1; v_call: TRBV7-2; j_call: TRBJ1-2; cdr3_aa: CASSLPGQGHGYTF
d_call: NA; v_call: TRBV2; j_call: TRBJ1-1; cdr3_aa: CASSEAVREAFF
d_call: NA; v_call: TRBV4-1; j_call: TRBJ2-1; cdr3_aa: CASSQEGIIPYNEQFF
d_call: TRBD1; v_call: TRBV6-5; j_call: TRBJ1-3; cdr3_aa: CASSYGTGSSGNTIYF
d_call: NA; v_call: TRBV9; j_call: TRBJ2-5; cdr3_aa: CASSVGGIQGTETQYF
d_call: NA; v_call: TRBV7-6; j_call: TRBJ1-1; cdr3_aa: CASSLLTGTVNTEAFF
d_call: NA; v_call: TRBV7-6; j_call: TRBJ2-1; cdr3_aa: CASSLGLFRGIYNEQFF
d_call: TRBD1; v_call: TRBV27; j_call: TRBJ1-3; cdr3_aa: CASSLTGGPGNTIYF
d_call: NA; v_call: TRBV20-1; j_call: TRBJ1-4; cdr3_aa: CSAILPREDEKLFF
d_call: TRBD2; v_call: TRBV20-1; j_call: TRBJ2-3; cdr3_aa: CSASGGSTDTQYF
d_call: NA; v_call: TRBV20-1; j_call: TRBJ2-1; cdr3_aa: CSARGLVDNEQFF
d_call: NA; v_call: TRBV12-3/TRBV12-4; j_call: TRBJ1-2; cdr3_aa: CASTLRVDLSYTF
d_call: NA; v_call: TRBV7-6; j_call: TRBJ2-1; cdr3_aa: CASSFDSTLYNEQFF
d_call: TRBD2; v_call: TRBV7-9; j_call: TRBJ2-7; cdr3_aa: CASSSSGLYEQYF
d_call: TRBD2; v_call: TRBV7-6; j_call: TRBJ2-1; cdr3_aa: CASSGKTSVYNEQFF
d_call: NA; v_call: TRBV7-2; j_call: TRBJ2-1; cdr3_aa: CASSPQVISYNEQFF